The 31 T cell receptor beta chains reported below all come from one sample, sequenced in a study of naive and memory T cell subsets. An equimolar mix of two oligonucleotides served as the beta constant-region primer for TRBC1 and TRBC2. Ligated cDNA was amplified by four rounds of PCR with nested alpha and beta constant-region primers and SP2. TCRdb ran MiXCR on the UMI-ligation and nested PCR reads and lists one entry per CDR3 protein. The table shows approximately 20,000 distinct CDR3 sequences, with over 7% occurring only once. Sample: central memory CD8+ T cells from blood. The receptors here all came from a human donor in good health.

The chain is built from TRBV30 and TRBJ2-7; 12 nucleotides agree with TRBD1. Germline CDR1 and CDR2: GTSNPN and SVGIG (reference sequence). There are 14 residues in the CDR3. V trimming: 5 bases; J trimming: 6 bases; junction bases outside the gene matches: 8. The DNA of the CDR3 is TGTGCCTGGGAACCGGGACAGGGGGCCTCCGAGCAGTACTTC. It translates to CAWEPGQGASEQYF.

CDR3 coding DNA: TGTGCCAGCAGCTTGGGGGGTGGCAATGAGCAGTTCTTC. Translating gives CASSLGGGNEQFF. The chain combines TRBV13 with TRBJ2-1, with D perhaps TRBD2 (6 bases). CDR1 and CDR2 from the germline V gene are PRHDT and FYEKMQ (reference sequence). The CDR3 runs 13 residues. Trimming left V 3 bases short and J 6 bases short, with 9 bases between.

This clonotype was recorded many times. CDR3 nucleotide sequence: TGTGCCAGTAGCCCTCCTGGGGAGGCCGTTGAGCAGTTCTTC. Protein sequence: CASSPPGEAVEQFF. The V and J genes are TRBV19 and TRBJ2-1, with D possibly being TRBD2 (6 bases). CDR1 is LNHDA, CDR2 SQIVND, per germline (reference sequence). CDR3 length equals 14 residues. Trimming took off 6 bases at V and 9 bases at J, with 18 bases between the two ends.

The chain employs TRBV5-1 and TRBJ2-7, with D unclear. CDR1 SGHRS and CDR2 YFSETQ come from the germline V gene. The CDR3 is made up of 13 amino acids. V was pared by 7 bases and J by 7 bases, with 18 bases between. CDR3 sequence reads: CASHLRPSEEQYF. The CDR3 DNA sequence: TGCGCCAGCCACTTAAGGCCTTCCGAGGAGCAGTACTTC. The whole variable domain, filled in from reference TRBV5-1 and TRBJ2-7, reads KAGVTQTPRYLIKTRGQQVTLSCSPISGHRSVSWYQQTPGQGLQFLFEYFSETQRNKGNFPGRFSGRQFSNSRSEMNVSTLELGDSALYLCASHLRPSEEQYFGPGTRLTVT.

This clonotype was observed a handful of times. As DNA, the CDR3 is TGTGCCAGCAGAGAAAGACCGGGACAGGGAGCCAAAAACATTCAGTACTTC. Amino acid sequence: CASRERPGQGAKNIQYF. The V call is TRBV28, the J call TRBJ2-4; 9 bases line up with TRBD1. Trimming at V came to 6 bases and at J to 0 bases, leaving 9 bases not matched to a gene. The germline CDR1 and CDR2 sequences are MDHEN and SYDVKM. The CDR3 runs 17 residues.

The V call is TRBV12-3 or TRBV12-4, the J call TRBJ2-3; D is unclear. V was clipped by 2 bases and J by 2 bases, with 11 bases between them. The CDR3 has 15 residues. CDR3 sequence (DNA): TGTGCCAGCAGTTTATATCGGGCCCCCACAGATACGCAGTATTTT. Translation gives CASSLYRAPTDTQYF.

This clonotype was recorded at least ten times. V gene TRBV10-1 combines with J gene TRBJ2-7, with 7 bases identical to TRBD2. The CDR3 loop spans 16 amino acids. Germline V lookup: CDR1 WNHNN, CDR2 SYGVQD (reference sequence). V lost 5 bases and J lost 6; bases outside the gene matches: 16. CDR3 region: CASSPDSAGGRREQYF. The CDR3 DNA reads TGCGCCAGCAGTCCAGACTCGGCTGGCGGGAGACGCGAGCAGTACTTC.

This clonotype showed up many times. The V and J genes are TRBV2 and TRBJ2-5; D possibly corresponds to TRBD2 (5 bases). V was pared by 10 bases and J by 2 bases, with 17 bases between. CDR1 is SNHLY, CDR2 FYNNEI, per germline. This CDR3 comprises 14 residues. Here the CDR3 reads CAINDLTGQETQYF. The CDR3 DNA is TGTGCCATAAACGACTTAACGGGGCAAGAGACCCAGTACTTC.

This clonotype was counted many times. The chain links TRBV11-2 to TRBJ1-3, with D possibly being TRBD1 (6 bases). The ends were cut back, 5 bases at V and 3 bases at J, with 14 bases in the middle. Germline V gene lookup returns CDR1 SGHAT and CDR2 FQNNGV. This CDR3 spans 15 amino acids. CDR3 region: CASSPPGAIGNTIYF. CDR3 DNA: TGTGCCAGCAGCCCCCCAGGGGCTATTGGAAACACCATATATTTT.

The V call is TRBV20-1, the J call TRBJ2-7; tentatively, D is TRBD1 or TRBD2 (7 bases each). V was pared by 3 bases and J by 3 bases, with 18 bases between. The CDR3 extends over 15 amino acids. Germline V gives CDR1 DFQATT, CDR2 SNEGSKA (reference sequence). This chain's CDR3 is CSARGGVRTGYEQYF. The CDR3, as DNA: TGCAGTGCTAGGGGGGGGGTTCGGACAGGCTACGAGCAGTACTTC.

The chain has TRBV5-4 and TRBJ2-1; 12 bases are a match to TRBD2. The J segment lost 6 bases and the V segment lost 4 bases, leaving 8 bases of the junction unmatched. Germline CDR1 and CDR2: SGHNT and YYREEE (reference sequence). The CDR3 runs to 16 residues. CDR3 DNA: TGTGCCAGCAGCGCTGAGGGACTAGCGGGTTTCAATGAGCAGTTCTTC. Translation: CASSAEGLAGFNEQFF.

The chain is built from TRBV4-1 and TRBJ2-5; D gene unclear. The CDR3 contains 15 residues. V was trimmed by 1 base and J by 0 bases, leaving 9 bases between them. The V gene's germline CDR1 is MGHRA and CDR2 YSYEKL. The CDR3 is CASSQGARYQETQYF. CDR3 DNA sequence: TGCGCCAGCAGCCAAGGGGCACGGTACCAAGAGACCCAGTACTTC.

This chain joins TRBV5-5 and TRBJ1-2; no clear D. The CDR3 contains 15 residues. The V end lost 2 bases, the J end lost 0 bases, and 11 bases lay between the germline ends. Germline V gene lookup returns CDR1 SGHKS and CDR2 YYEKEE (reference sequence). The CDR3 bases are TGTGCCAGCAGCTTATATTGGGGATCTAACTATGGCTACACCTTC. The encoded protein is CASSLYWGSNYGYTF.

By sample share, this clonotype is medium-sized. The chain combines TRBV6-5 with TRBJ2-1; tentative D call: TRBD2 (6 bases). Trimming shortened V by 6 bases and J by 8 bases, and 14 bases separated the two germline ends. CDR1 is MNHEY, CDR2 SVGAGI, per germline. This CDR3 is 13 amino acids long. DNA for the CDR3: TGTGCCAGCAGGGTGGAGGGGATTGATGAGCAGTTCTTC. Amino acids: CASRVEGIDEQFF.

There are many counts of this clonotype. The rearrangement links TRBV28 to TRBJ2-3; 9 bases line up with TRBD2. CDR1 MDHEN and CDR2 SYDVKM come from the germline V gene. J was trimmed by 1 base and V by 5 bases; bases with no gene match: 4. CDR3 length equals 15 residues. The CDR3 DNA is TGTGCCAGCAGTCCACGGACTAGCGGCACAGATACGCAGTATTTT. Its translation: CASSPRTSGTDTQYF. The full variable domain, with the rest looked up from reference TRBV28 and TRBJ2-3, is DVKVTQSSRYLVKRTGEKVFLECVQDMDHENMFWYRQDPGLGLRLIYFSYDVKMKEKGDIPEGYSVSREKKERFSLILESASTNQTSMYLCASSPRTSGTDTQYFGPGTRLTVL.

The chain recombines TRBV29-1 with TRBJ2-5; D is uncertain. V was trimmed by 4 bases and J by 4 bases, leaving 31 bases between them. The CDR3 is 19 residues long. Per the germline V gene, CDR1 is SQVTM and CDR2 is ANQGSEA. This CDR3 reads CSVAGEIGPRKKTGETQYF. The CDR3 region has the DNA TGCAGCGTTGCTGGGGAAATTGGGCCTAGGAAAAAAACGGGAGAGACCCAGTACTTC.

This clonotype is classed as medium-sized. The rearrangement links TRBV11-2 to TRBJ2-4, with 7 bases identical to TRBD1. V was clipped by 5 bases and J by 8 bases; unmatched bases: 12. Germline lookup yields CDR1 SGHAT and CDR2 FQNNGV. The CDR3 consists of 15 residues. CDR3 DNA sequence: TGTGCCAGCAGCCCGAACAGGGGAGACGTCGACATTCAGTACTTC. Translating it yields CASSPNRGDVDIQYF.

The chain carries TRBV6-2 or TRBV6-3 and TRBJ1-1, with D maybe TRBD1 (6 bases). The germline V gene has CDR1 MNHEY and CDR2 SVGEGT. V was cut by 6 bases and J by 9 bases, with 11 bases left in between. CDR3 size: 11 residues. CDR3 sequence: CASSPGHKAFF. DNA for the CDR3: TGTGCCAGCAGCCCGGGACATAAAGCTTTCTTT.

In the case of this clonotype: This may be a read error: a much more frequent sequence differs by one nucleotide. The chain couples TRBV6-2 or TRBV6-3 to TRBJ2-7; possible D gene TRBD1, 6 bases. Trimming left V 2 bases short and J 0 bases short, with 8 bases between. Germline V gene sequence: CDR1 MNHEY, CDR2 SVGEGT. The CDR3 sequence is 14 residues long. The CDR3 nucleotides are TGTGCCAGCAGTTACACGGACAGCTCCTACGAGCAGTACTTC. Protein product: CASSYTDSSYEQYF.

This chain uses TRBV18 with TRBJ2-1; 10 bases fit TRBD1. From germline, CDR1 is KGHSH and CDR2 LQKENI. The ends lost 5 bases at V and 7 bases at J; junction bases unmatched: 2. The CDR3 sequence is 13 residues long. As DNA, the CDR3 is TGTGCCAGCTCATGGGACAGGGGTAATGAGCAGTTCTTC. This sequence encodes CASSWDRGNEQFF.

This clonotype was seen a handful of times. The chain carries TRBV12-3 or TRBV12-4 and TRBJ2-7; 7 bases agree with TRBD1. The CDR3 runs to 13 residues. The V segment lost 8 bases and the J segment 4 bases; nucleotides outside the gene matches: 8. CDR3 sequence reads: CASGSGTEYEQYF. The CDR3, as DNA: TGTGCCAGCGGGTCCGGGACAGAGTACGAGCAGTACTTC.

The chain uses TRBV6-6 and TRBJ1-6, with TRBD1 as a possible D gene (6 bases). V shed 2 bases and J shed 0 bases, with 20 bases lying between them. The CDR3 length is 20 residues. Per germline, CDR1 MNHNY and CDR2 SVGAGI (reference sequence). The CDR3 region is CASSYERAGGASSYNSPLHF. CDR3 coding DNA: TGTGCCAGCAGTTACGAGCGGGCCGGGGGGGCCAGCTCCTATAATTCACCCCTCCACTTT.

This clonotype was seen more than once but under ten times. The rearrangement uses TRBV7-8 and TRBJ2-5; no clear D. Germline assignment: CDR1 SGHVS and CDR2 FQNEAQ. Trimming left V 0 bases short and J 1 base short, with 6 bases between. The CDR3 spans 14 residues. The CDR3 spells CASSLARRQETQYF. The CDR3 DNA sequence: TGTGCCAGCAGCTTAGCGCGGCGCCAAGAGACCCAGTACTTC.

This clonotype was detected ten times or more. The CDR3 DNA is TGTGCCAGCAGTTTGATAAGCTCCTACAATGAGCAGTTCTTC. Its translation is CASSLISSYNEQFF. The gene calls are TRBV28 and TRBJ2-1; D is uncertain. V lost 3 bases and J 0 bases, leaving 6 bases between the germline ends. Germline loops: CDR1 MDHEN, CDR2 SYDVKM. CDR3 length: 14 residues.

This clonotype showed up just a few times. The CDR3 here is CASRQTGWSGANVLTF. The CDR3 coding sequence is TGTGCCAGCAGACAAACAGGGTGGTCTGGGGCCAACGTCCTGACTTTC. The chain couples TRBV2 to TRBJ2-6, with TRBD1 as a possible D gene (6 bases). Germline CDR1 reads SNHLY; CDR2 reads FYNNEI. Trimming shortened V by 6 bases and J by 1 base, and 13 bases separated the two germline ends. The CDR3 length is 16 residues.

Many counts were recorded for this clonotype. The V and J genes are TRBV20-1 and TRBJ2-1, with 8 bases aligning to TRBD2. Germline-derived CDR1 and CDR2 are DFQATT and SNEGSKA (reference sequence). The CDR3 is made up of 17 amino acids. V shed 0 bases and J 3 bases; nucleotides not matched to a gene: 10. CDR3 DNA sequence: TGCAGTGCTAGAGATCCCAGAACTAGCGGAGACTACAATGAGCAGTTCTTC. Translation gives CSARDPRTSGDYNEQFF.

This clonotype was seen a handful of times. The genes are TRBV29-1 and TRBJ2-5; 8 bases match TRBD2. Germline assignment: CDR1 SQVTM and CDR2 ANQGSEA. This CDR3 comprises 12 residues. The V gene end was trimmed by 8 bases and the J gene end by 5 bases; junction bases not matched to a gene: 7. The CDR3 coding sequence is TGCAGCATATCCGGGACTAGTGAGACCCAGTACTTC. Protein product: CSISGTSETQYF.

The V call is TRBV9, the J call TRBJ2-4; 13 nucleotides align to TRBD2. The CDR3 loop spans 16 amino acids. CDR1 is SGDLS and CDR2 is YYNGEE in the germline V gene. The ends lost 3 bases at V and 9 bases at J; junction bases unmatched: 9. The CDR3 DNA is TGTGCCAGCAGCGGGGGGACTAGCGGGAAGGGGAGCATTCAGTACTTC. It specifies CASSGGTSGKGSIQYF.

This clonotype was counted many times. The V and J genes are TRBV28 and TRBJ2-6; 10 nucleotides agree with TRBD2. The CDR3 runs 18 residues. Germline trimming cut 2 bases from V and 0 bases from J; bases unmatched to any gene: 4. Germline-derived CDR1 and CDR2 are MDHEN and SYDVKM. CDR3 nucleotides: TGTGCCAGCAGTTTAGGGCTAGCGGGAGACTCTGGGGCCAACGTCCTGACTTTC. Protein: CASSLGLAGDSGANVLTF. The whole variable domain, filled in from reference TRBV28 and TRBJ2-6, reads DVKVTQSSRYLVKRTGEKVFLECVQDMDHENMFWYRQDPGLGLRLIYFSYDVKMKEKGDIPEGYSVSREKKERFSLILESASTNQTSMYLCASSLGLAGDSGANVLTFGAGSRLTVL.

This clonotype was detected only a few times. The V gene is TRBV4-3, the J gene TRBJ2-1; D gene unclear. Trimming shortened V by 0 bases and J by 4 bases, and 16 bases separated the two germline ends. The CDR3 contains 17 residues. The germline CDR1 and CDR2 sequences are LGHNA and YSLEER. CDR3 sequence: CASSQESFDGWYNEQFF. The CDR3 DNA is TGCGCCAGCAGCCAAGAATCTTTCGATGGGTGGTACAATGAGCAGTTCTTC.

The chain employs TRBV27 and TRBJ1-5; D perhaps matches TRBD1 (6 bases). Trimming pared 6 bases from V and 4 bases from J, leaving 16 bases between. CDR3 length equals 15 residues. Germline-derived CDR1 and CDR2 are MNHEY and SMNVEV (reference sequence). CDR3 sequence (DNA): TGTGCCAGCAGCAAGAATGTGGGGACAAATCAGCCCCAGCATTTT. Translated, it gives CASSKNVGTNQPQHF.